Listed below are T cell receptor beta chains from one sample, sequenced in a study of T cell repertoires in cytomegalovirus infection. TCRdb used MiXCR to reprocess the reads, holding one entry per CDR3 protein. Among about 250,000 distinct CDR3 sequences listed, around 6.6% were seen once. The sequenced sample was PBMCs. Receptor source: a human donor in good health (CMV status not recorded). Some clones in this sample may be carry-over from other donors' samples. CDR3s include the opening cysteine and the closing phenylalanine or tryptophan. The D gene is left open where the match is weak. Clone size appears in some rows only: once, few, many, or a class for an expanded clone.

abundance: many
j_gene: TRBJ1-2
v_gene: TRBV4-3
d_gene: .
CDR3nt: TGCGCCAGCAGCCAAGACCCGGATCTCATTTATGGCTACACCTTC
CDR3aa: CASSQDPDLIYGYTF

abundance: many
j_gene: TRBJ1-5
v_gene: TRBV7-2
d_gene: .
CDR3nt: TGTGCCAGCAGCTTTCAGGGCCAGCCCCAGCATTTT
CDR3aa: CASSFQGQPQHF

abundance: many
j_gene: TRBJ2-2
v_gene: TRBV7-2
d_gene: TRBD1
CDR3nt: TGTGCCAGCAGCTTCCGGACAGGGGGAGAGCGGGAGCTGTTTTTT
CDR3aa: CASSFRTGGERELFF

abundance: many
j_gene: TRBJ2-7
v_gene: TRBV28
d_gene: .
CDR3nt: TGTGCCAGCAGTGCGCAGGGGACCTCCTACGAGCAGTACTTC
CDR3aa: CASSAQGTSYEQYF

abundance: many
j_gene: TRBJ2-6
v_gene: TRBV7-2
d_gene: .
CDR3nt: TGTGCCAGCAGCTCTGGGCTCTCTGGGGCCAACGTCCTGACTTTC
CDR3aa: CASSSGLSGANVLTF

abundance: .
j_gene: TRBJ1-2
v_gene: TRBV20-1
d_gene: TRBD1
CDR3nt: TGCAGTGCGAAGGACAGGGCCACTACTAACTATGGCTACACCTTC
CDR3aa: CSAKDRATTNYGYTF

abundance: few
j_gene: TRBJ2-1
v_gene: TRBV11-2
d_gene: TRBD1
CDR3nt: TGTGCCAGCAGCTACGGGGACAGTTACAATGAGCAGTTCTTC
CDR3aa: CASSYGDSYNEQFF

abundance: many
j_gene: TRBJ2-1
v_gene: TRBV28
d_gene: TRBD2
CDR3nt: TGTGCCAGCAGTCACGCGCTAGCGGGGAGGCCGTTCTTC
CDR3aa: CASSHALAGRPFF

abundance: many
j_gene: TRBJ2-1
v_gene: TRBV29-1
d_gene: TRBD2
CDR3nt: TGCAGCGTTGACGCTGGGGGGAGGGGTGAGCAGTTCTTC
CDR3aa: CSVDAGGRGEQFF

abundance: many
j_gene: TRBJ1-1
v_gene: TRBV5-1
d_gene: .
CDR3nt: TGCGCCAGCAGCTTGTCCCGGGGCGGGGTGAACACTGAAGCTTTCTTT
CDR3aa: CASSLSRGGVNTEAFF

abundance: many
j_gene: TRBJ1-5
v_gene: TRBV12-3/TRBV12-4
d_gene: .
CDR3nt: TGTGCCAGCAGGTCCGGGGAACAGAATCAGCCCCAGCATTTT
CDR3aa: CASRSGEQNQPQHF

abundance: few
j_gene: TRBJ2-7
v_gene: TRBV6-6
d_gene: TRBD1
CDR3nt: TGTGCCAGCAGTTCCTACCAGGGGGTCGGTCGCGAGCAGTACTTC
CDR3aa: CASSSYQGVGREQYF

abundance: .
j_gene: TRBJ1-5
v_gene: TRBV29-1
d_gene: TRBD1
CDR3nt: TGCAGCGTCGGGACAGAAAGCAATCAGCCCCAGCATTTT
CDR3aa: CSVGTESNQPQHF

abundance: many
j_gene: TRBJ1-5
v_gene: TRBV19
d_gene: TRBD1
CDR3nt: TGTGCCAGTACCGAAGACAGGGTCTATAGCAATCAGCCCCAGCATTTT
CDR3aa: CASTEDRVYSNQPQHF

abundance: many
j_gene: TRBJ2-7
v_gene: TRBV6-2/TRBV6-3
d_gene: TRBD2
CDR3nt: TGTGCCAGCAGTGACCTTTACGGGGGGGCCTACGAGCAGTACTTC
CDR3aa: CASSDLYGGAYEQYF

abundance: .
j_gene: TRBJ2-1
v_gene: TRBV4-3
d_gene: .
CDR3nt: TGCGCCAGCAGTTCCACCGGGACACTCTACAATGAGCAGTTCTTC
CDR3aa: CASSSTGTLYNEQFF

abundance: many
j_gene: TRBJ1-2
v_gene: TRBV14
d_gene: .
CDR3nt: TGTGCCAGCAGCCGAGAGACCATGACAGCAGGCTACACCTTC
CDR3aa: CASSRETMTAGYTF

abundance: many
j_gene: TRBJ1-5
v_gene: TRBV10-3
d_gene: .
CDR3nt: TGTGCCATCAGCGAGGAATTCCAAGGAAGCAATCAGCCCCAGCATTTT
CDR3aa: CAISEEFQGSNQPQHF

abundance: many
j_gene: TRBJ1-1
v_gene: TRBV5-4
d_gene: .
CDR3nt: TGTGCCAGCAGCATGGAGCGGGACCGAGAGGTCTTT
CDR3aa: CASSMERDREVF

abundance: few
j_gene: TRBJ2-1
v_gene: TRBV19
d_gene: .
CDR3nt: TGTGCCAGTAGTATGGCATTCGGCCGTGAGCAGTTCTTC
CDR3aa: CASSMAFGREQFF

abundance: .
j_gene: TRBJ1-6
v_gene: TRBV7-9
d_gene: .
CDR3nt: TGTGCCAGCAGGGGCCAGGGAAATAATTCACCCCTCCACTTT
CDR3aa: CASRGQGNNSPLHF

abundance: many
j_gene: TRBJ2-1
v_gene: TRBV7-2
d_gene: .
CDR3nt: TGTGCCAGCAGCTTCGGGGGCCGGGACTCCAGCTCCTACAATGAGCAGTTCTTC
CDR3aa: CASSFGGRDSSSYNEQFF

abundance: many
j_gene: TRBJ2-5
v_gene: TRBV20-1
d_gene: TRBD2
CDR3nt: TGCAGTGCTAGAGATACGAGCGGGGGAGCCCAAGAGACCCAGTACTTC
CDR3aa: CSARDTSGGAQETQYF

abundance: many
j_gene: TRBJ1-5
v_gene: TRBV5-6
d_gene: TRBD1
CDR3nt: TGTGCCAGCAGCTTGTGGCAGGGGGGTCAGCCCCAGCATTTT
CDR3aa: CASSLWQGGQPQHF

abundance: many
j_gene: TRBJ2-2
v_gene: TRBV7-2
d_gene: .
CDR3nt: TGTGCCAGCAGCTTAAGAGACAGGGAGGTAGCCGGGGAGCTGTTTTTT
CDR3aa: CASSLRDREVAGELFF

abundance: many
j_gene: TRBJ2-2
v_gene: TRBV11-2
d_gene: TRBD2
CDR3nt: TGTGCCAGCAGCTTAGCCCGCGCGGGAGGGGGAACCGGGGAGCTGTTTTTT
CDR3aa: CASSLARAGGGTGELFF

abundance: many
j_gene: TRBJ2-5
v_gene: TRBV5-4
d_gene: TRBD1
CDR3nt: TGTGCCAGCAGCCTGAATCGTGACAGGGCTGGCGGGACCCAGTACTTC
CDR3aa: CASSLNRDRAGGTQYF

abundance: many
j_gene: TRBJ2-7
v_gene: TRBV6-6
d_gene: TRBD1
CDR3nt: TGTGCCAGCGAAGGGGACAGCTCCTACGAGCAGTACTTC
CDR3aa: CASEGDSSYEQYF

abundance: few
j_gene: TRBJ1-6
v_gene: TRBV6-6
d_gene: .
CDR3nt: TGTGCCAGCAGCCTACGCCGGGATGGGGATTCACCCCTCCACTTT
CDR3aa: CASSLRRDGDSPLHF

abundance: few
j_gene: TRBJ2-5
v_gene: TRBV12-3/TRBV12-4
d_gene: .
CDR3nt: TGTGCCAGCGCGCCCCTCATAGGTTCGTCTCGACAAGAGACCCAGTACTTC
CDR3aa: CASAPLIGSSRQETQYF

abundance: many
j_gene: TRBJ1-2
v_gene: TRBV12-5
d_gene: .
CDR3nt: TGTGCTAGTGGTTTGGGGCCTCATAACTATGGCTACACCTTC
CDR3aa: CASGLGPHNYGYTF